These 14 T cell receptor beta chains came from one sample sequenced in a study of T cells in localized non-small cell lung cancer. The table came from immunoSEQ multiplex PCR; TCRdb's copy has only in-frame clones and leaves some out. Of about 34,000 clones listed, 93% were seen once; the top ten hold 7.9%. This specimen was peripheral blood, taken before any cancer treatment. The source is a female donor over 55 with stage I lung adenocarcinoma.

V usage is TRBV27 and J usage is TRBJ2-1, with 10 bases aligning to TRBD1. After removal of 4 bases from V and 2 bases from J, the junction contained 20 bases not matched to a gene. This CDR3 comprises 21 residues. CDR1 and CDR2 (germline): MNHEY, SMNVEV (reference sequence). The CDR3 protein is CASSSGTGVIGTRGAYNEQFF. The CDR3 DNA is TGTGCCAGCAGTTCCGGGACAGGGGTAATAGGAACGCGGGGGGCCTACAATGAGCAGTTCTTC.

The CDR3 here is CASSLVVSTDTQYF. CDR3 in DNA: TGTGCCAGCAGCTTAGTAGTTAGCACAGATACGCAGTATTTT. V usage is TRBV7-2 and J usage is TRBJ2-3; D remains unclear. Germline-derived CDR1 and CDR2 are SGHTA and FQGNSA. Trimming shortened V by 1 base and J by 0 bases, and 5 bases separated the two germline ends. The CDR3 is made up of 14 amino acids.

The chain combines TRBV7-8 with TRBJ1-4; D remains ambiguous. V was cut by 2 bases and J by 0 bases, with 13 bases left in between. CDR1 and CDR2 (germline): SGHVS, FQNEAQ. The CDR3 loop spans 17 amino acids. The CDR3 sequence is CASSLRAAHSTNEKLFF. The CDR3 DNA sequence: TGTGCCAGCAGCTTACGTGCGGCACATTCAACTAATGAAAAACTGTTTTTT.

The rearrangement joins TRBV5-1 to TRBJ2-1; D is unclear. The CDR3 contains 11 residues. Trimming cost V 4 bases and J 4 bases, with 3 bases left between them. Germline V CDR1 and CDR2: SGHRS, YFSETQ. CDR3 in amino acids: CASSEYNEQFF. The CDR3 bases are TGCGCCAGCAGCGAATACAATGAGCAGTTCTTC.

This chain joins TRBV7-9 and TRBJ1-4; 11 bases line up with TRBD1. The ends lost 3 bases at V and 0 bases at J; junction bases unmatched: 6. From germline, CDR1 is SEHNR and CDR2 FQNEAQ (reference sequence). There are 18 residues in the CDR3. This CDR3 reads CASSFRTGGASTNEKLFF. The CDR3 DNA reads TGTGCCAGCAGCTTCCGGACAGGGGGCGCTTCAACTAATGAAAAACTGTTTTTT.

The chain joins TRBV25-1 to TRBJ2-1; possible D gene TRBD1, 6 bases. The germline V gene encodes CDR1 MGHDK and CDR2 SYGVNS. The CDR3 spans 14 residues. Deletions cut 4 bases from V and 9 bases from J, with 16 bases between. For the CDR3, the DNA is TGTGCCAGCAGTGGAACAGGGTATCGGGGTGAGCAGTTCTTC. Translated: CASSGTGYRGEQFF.

The chain recombines TRBV25-1 with TRBJ2-7; D is ambiguous. The V end lost 2 bases, the J end lost 7 bases, and 12 bases lay between the germline ends. CDR3 length: 13 amino acids. Germline CDR1 is MGHDK and CDR2 is SYGVNS. CDR3 loop: CASSEGGRREQYF. In DNA, the CDR3 is TGTGCCAGCAGTGAAGGCGGCCGGCGGGAGCAGTACTTC.

A single count supports this clone. The CDR3 region has the DNA TGTGCCAGCAGCGTTTACAGGGGGCAGGGGGATCAGCCCCAGCATTTT. It codes for CASSVYRGQGDQPQHF. V is TRBV7-9 and J is TRBJ1-5; TRBD1 agrees at 9 bases. V shed 5 bases, J shed 5 bases, and the junction held 10 bases outside the gene matches. The CDR3 extends over 16 amino acids. Germline V gene lookup returns CDR1 SEHNR and CDR2 FQNEAQ (reference sequence).

The J gene is TRBJ2-7, the V gene TRBV5-8; 8 bases map to TRBD1. The J segment lost 2 bases and the V segment lost 4 bases, leaving 8 bases of the junction unmatched. The CDR3 is 15 amino acids. The germline V gene has CDR1 SGHTS and CDR2 YDEGEE. CDR3 in DNA: TGTGCCAGCAGCATCCGGGACAGGAGGGCCTACGAGCAGTACTTC. As protein: CASSIRDRRAYEQYF.

The rearrangement joins TRBV6-5 to TRBJ1-2, with 7 bases aligning to TRBD1. CDR3 size: 15 residues. In germline, CDR1 is MNHEY, CDR2 SVGAGI. The ends lost 7 bases at V and 1 base at J; junction bases unmatched: 9. The CDR3 loop reads CASKSGGNYNYGYTF. The CDR3 DNA reads TGTGCCAGCAAGTCAGGGGGAAACTATAACTATGGCTACACCTTC.

The CDR3 sequence: CAISERGDDSPLHF. The CDR3 nucleotides are TGTGCCATCAGTGAGCGAGGGGATGATTCACCCCTCCACTTT. This chain links TRBV10-3 with TRBJ1-6; D might be TRBD1 (5 bases). V lost 2 bases and J lost 8, with 10 bases in between. CDR3 size: 14 residues. Germline CDR1 is ENHRY and CDR2 is SYGVKD.

V is TRBV7-8 and J is TRBJ2-1, with 7 bases lining up with TRBD2. From germline, CDR1 is SGHVS and CDR2 FQNEAQ. Trimming took 5 bases from V and 0 from J; bases not matched to a gene: 10. The CDR3 sequence is 17 residues long. The CDR3 DNA is TGTGCCAGCAGCCGGGCGGGGGTTGTGAGCTCCTACAATGAGCAGTTCTTC. It translates to CASSRAGVVSSYNEQFF.

This clone was seen a single time. This rearrangement joins TRBV5-4 to TRBJ1-2; D is perhaps TRBD1 (5 bases). Germline loops: CDR1 SGHNT, CDR2 YYREEE (reference sequence). The CDR3 is 15 amino acids. Trimming shortened V by 5 bases and J by 0 bases, and 14 bases separated the two germline ends. The CDR3 is CASRPGGGPNYGYTF. The CDR3 DNA reads as TGTGCCAGCAGGCCCGGGGGGGGACCTAACTATGGCTACACCTTC.

This chain uses TRBV7-2 with TRBJ1-4; 8 bases align to TRBD1. V trimming: 5 bases; J trimming: 7 bases; junction bases outside the gene matches: 9. The length of the CDR3 is 15 residues. Looked up from germline, CDR1 is SGHTA and CDR2 is FQGNSA. The CDR3, as DNA: TGTGCCAGCAGCCCGGACAGGGCACAAAGTGAAAAACTGTTTTTT. It is translated as CASSPDRAQSEKLFF.